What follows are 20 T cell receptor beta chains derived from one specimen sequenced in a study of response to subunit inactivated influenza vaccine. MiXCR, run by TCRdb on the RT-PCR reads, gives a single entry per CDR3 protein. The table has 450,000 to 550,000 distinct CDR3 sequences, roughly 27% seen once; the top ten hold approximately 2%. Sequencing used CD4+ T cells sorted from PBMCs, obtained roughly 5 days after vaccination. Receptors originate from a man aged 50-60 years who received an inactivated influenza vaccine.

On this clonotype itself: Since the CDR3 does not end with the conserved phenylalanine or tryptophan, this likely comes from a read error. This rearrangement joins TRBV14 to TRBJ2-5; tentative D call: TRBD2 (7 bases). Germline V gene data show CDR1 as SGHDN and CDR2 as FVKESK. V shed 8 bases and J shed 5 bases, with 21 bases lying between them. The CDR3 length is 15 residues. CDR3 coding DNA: TGTGCCAGCGACAATAGGGGGGGCTATCGGGAGACCCAGTACTAC. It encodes CASDNRGGYRETQYY.

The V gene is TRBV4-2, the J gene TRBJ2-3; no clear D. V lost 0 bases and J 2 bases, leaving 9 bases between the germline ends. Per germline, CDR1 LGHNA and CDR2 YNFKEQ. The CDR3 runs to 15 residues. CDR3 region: CASSQDLATTDTQYF. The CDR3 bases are TGTGCCAGCAGCCAAGATTTGGCGACCACAGATACGCAGTATTTT.

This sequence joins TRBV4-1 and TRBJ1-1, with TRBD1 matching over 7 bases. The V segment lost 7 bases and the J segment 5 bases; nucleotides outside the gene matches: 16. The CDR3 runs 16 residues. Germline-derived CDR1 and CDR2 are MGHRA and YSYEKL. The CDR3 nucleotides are TGCGCCAGCACTACTGGGGGAAACAGGGGAGGGACTGAAGCTTTCTTT. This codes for CASTTGGNRGGTEAFF.

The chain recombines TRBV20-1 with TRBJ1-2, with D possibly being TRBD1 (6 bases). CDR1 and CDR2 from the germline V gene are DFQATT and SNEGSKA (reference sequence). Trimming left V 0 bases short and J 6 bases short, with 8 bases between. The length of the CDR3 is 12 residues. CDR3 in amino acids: CSARDHRDGYTF. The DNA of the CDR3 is TGCAGTGCTAGAGACCACAGGGATGGCTACACCTTC.

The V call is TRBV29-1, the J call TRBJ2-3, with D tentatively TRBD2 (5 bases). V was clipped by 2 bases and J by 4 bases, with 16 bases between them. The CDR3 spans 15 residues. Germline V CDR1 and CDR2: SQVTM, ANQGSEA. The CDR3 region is CSVEYGSLGADTQYF. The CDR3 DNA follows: TGCAGCGTTGAATATGGGTCCCTCGGGGCAGATACGCAGTATTTT.

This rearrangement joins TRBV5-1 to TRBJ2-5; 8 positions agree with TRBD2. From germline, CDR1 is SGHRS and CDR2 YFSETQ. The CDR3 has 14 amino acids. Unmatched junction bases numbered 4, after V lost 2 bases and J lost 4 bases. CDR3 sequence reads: CASSFFAGGETQYF. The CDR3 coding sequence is TGCGCCAGCAGCTTTTTTGCGGGGGGAGAGACCCAGTACTTC. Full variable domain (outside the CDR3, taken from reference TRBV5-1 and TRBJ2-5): KAGVTQTPRYLIKTRGQQVTLSCSPISGHRSVSWYQQTPGQGLQFLFEYFSETQRNKGNFPGRFSGRQFSNSRSEMNVSTLELGDSALYLCASSFFAGGETQYFGPGTRLLVL.

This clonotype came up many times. CDR3 nucleotide sequence: TGTGCCATCAGTCAGGGAGTGTCCGGGGAGCTGTTTTTT. Translation: CAISQGVSGELFF. V and J are TRBV10-3 and TRBJ2-2; the D call may be TRBD1 or TRBD2 (5 bases each). Trimming shortened V by 5 bases and J by 6 bases, and 10 bases separated the two germline ends. The CDR3 extends over 13 amino acids. CDR1 and CDR2 from the germline V gene are ENHRY and SYGVKD.

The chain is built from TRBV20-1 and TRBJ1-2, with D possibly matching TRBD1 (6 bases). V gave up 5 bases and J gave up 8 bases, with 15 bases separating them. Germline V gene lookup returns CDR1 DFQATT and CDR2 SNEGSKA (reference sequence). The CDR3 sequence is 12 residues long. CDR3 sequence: CSAYTGIGGYTF. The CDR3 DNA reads TGCAGTGCTTATACAGGGATCGGAGGCTACACCTTC.

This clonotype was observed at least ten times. The CDR3 spells CASSLFRGTEAFF. CDR3 coding DNA: TGTGCCAGCAGTTTATTCAGGGGCACTGAAGCTTTCTTT. This rearrangement joins TRBV27 to TRBJ1-1, with D possibly being TRBD1 (6 bases). V lost 1 base to trimming and J lost 4 bases, with 7 bases between them. CDR1 and CDR2 from the germline V gene are MNHEY and SMNVEV (reference sequence). This CDR3 comprises 13 residues.

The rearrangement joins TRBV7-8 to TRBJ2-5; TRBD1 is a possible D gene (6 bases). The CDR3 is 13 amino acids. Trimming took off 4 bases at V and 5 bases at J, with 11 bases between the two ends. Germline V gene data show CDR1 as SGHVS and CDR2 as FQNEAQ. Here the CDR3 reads CASSSNRDETQYF. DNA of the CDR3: TGTGCCAGCAGCTCTAACAGGGACGAGACCCAGTACTTC.

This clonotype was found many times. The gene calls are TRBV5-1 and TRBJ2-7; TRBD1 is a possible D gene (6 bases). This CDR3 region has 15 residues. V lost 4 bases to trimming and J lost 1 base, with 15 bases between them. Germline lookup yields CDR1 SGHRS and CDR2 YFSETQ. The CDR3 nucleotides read TGCGCCAGCAGCCCTGCAGGGGACCCATCCTACGAGCAGTACTTC. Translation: CASSPAGDPSYEQYF.

The CDR3 sequence: CASRSGGSGGTEAFF. For the CDR3, the DNA is TGTGCCAGCAGGTCCGGCGGGTCCGGGGGCACTGAAGCTTTCTTT. The chain combines TRBV6-1 with TRBJ1-1, with D possibly matching TRBD1 (5 bases). The V and J ends lost 6 bases and 4 bases respectively, with 18 bases between them. CDR3 length: 15 amino acids. From germline, CDR1 is MNHNS and CDR2 SASEGT.

CDR3 in DNA: TGCAGTGCTAGAGATTTACTAACCAATGAGCAGTTCTTC. Protein product: CSARDLLTNEQFF. V and J are TRBV20-1 and TRBJ2-1; D gene unclear. The CDR3 totals 13 residues. Germline assignment: CDR1 DFQATT and CDR2 SNEGSKA (reference sequence). Trimming took off 0 bases at V and 6 bases at J, with 9 bases between the two ends.

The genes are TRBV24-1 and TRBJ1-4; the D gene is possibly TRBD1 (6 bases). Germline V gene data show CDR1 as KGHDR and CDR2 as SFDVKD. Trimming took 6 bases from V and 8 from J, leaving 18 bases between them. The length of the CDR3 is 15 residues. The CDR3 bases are TGTGCCACCAGTCCCGGGGACATGCCTTTCGAAAAACTGTTTTTT. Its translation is CATSPGDMPFEKLFF.

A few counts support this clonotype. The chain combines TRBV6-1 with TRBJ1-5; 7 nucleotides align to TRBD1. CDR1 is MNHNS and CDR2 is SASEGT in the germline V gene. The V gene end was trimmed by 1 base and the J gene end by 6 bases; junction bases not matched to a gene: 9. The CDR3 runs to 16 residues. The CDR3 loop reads CASSEGGGGGFQPQHF. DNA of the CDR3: TGTGCCAGCAGTGAAGGGGGAGGGGGCGGGTTTCAGCCCCAGCATTTT.

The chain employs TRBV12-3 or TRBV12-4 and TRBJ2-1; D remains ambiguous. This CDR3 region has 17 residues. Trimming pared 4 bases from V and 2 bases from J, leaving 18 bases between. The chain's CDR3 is CASSSATHMQPYNEQFF. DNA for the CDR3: TGTGCCAGCAGTTCCGCGACGCATATGCAGCCCTACAATGAGCAGTTCTTC.

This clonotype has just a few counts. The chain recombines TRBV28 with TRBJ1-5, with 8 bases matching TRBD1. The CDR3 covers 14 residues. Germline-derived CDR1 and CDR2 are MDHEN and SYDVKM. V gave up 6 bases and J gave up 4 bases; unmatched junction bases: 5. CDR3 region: CASRRTGTNQPQHF. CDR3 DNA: TGTGCCAGCAGACGGACAGGGACAAATCAGCCCCAGCATTTT.

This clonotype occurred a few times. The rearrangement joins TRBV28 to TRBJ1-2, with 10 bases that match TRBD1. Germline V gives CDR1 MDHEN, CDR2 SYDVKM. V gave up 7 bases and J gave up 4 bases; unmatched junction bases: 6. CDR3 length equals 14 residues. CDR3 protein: CASKPRDRGYGYTF. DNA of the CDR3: TGTGCCAGCAAACCTCGGGACAGGGGCTATGGCTACACCTTC.

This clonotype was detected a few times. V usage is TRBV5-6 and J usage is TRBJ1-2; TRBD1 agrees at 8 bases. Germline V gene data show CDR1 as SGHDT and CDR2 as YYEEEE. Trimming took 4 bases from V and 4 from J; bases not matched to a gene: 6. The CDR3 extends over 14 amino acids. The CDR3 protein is CASSQGQVFYGYTF. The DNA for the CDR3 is TGTGCCAGCAGCCAGGGACAGGTTTTCTATGGCTACACCTTC.

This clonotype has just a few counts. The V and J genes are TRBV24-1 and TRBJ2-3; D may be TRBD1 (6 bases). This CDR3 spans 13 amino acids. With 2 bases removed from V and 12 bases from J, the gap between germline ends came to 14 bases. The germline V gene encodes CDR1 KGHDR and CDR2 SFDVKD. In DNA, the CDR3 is TGTGCCACCAGTGATTCGGGACACGAAACACAGTATTTT. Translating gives CATSDSGHETQYF.